These 31 T cell receptor beta chains were sequenced from one sample in a study of cytomegalovirus exposure and HLA in healthy donors. Use of 60 Vbeta and 13 Jbeta primers characterized the PCR. Using immunoSEQ multiplex PCR, the repertoire was profiled, and TCRdb retains in-frame clones only, with some absent. The sample consists of more than 90,000 clones, about 81% of them appearing once. The material sequenced was PBMCs. The source is a woman in her forties in good health and CMV-seropositive.

The genes are TRBV28 and TRBJ1-2, with D unclear. This CDR3 region has 17 residues. The V and J ends lost 5 bases and 0 bases respectively, with 19 bases between them. In germline, CDR1 is MDHEN, CDR2 SYDVKM. The CDR3 bases are TGTGCCAGCAGTGGATCACGGGTATTAGGAGCTAACTATGGCTACACCTTC. This gives the protein CASSGSRVLGANYGYTF.

This clone has only one observation. V gene TRBV5-5 combines with J gene TRBJ1-2, with D maybe TRBD1 (5 bases). Trimming stripped 3 bases from V and 6 bases from J, with 9 bases between. The CDR3 has 12 amino acids. Germline CDR1 SGHKS, CDR2 YYEKEE (reference sequence). CDR3 sequence (DNA): TGTGCCAGCAGCTATTCGACAGATGGCTACACCTTC. This translates into CASSYSTDGYTF.

The genes are TRBV6-5 and TRBJ2-3, with 7 bases matching TRBD2. V was pared by 6 bases and J by 5 bases, with 11 bases of the junction left unmatched. The CDR3 has 15 amino acids. In germline, CDR1 is MNHEY, CDR2 SVGAGI. CDR3 protein: CASRPPGGVIDTQYF. CDR3 sequence (DNA): TGTGCCAGCAGACCCCCTGGGGGGGTTATAGATACGCAGTATTTT.

V is TRBV28 and J is TRBJ2-2; a possible D gene is TRBD1 (6 bases). This CDR3 contains 14 residues. V lost 6 bases and J lost 1, with 9 bases in between. Per the germline V gene, CDR1 is MDHEN and CDR2 is SYDVKM. The CDR3 nucleotides read TGTGCCAGCAGCACGGGACAGAACACCGGGGAGCTGTTTTTT. This gives the protein CASSTGQNTGELFF. The full variable domain, rest sourced from reference TRBV28 and TRBJ2-2, is DVKVTQSSRYLVKRTGEKVFLECVQDMDHENMFWYRQDPGLGLRLIYFSYDVKMKEKGDIPEGYSVSREKKERFSLILESASTNQTSMYLCASSTGQNTGELFFGEGSRLTVL.

This chain connects TRBV7-3 to TRBJ2-7; 10 bases are a match to TRBD1. The trim removed 4 bases at V and 5 bases at J, leaving 5 bases unmatched. The CDR3 runs to 14 residues. Germline CDR1 SGHTA, CDR2 FQGTGA. The CDR3 spells CASSSGTGVDEQYF. The CDR3 region has the DNA TGTGCCAGCAGCTCCGGGACAGGGGTAGACGAGCAGTACTTC.

The chain recombines TRBV5-1 with TRBJ2-7, with TRBD1 identical over 10 bases. Germline V gene sequence: CDR1 SGHRS, CDR2 YFSETQ. Trimming at V came to 3 bases and at J to 6 bases, leaving 9 bases not matched to a gene. The length of the CDR3 is 15 residues. The CDR3: CASSSGTGDVAEQYF. DNA of the CDR3: TGCGCCAGCAGCTCCGGGACAGGGGATGTTGCCGAGCAGTACTTC.

This clone was counted only a few times. This chain's CDR3 is CASRSGTSTPSEQFF. CDR3 sequence (DNA): TGCGCCAGCCGCTCCGGGACTAGCACCCCGAGTGAGCAGTTCTTC. This rearrangement joins TRBV5-1 to TRBJ2-1, with 9 positions matching TRBD2. Germline CDR1 and CDR2: SGHRS and YFSETQ. V shed 7 bases and J 9 bases; nucleotides not matched to a gene: 14. This CDR3 is 15 amino acids long.

The chain uses TRBV5-1 and TRBJ1-3, with a possible D match to TRBD1 (6 bases). The CDR3 sequence is 14 residues long. The germline V and J ends were trimmed by 4 bases and 2 bases, with 10 bases remaining between them. Germline V gives CDR1 SGHRS, CDR2 YFSETQ. The CDR3 here is CASSPGDAGNTIYF. CDR3 DNA sequence: TGCGCCAGCAGCCCAGGGGACGCTGGAAACACCATATATTTT.

The chain combines TRBV6-5 with TRBJ1-2; TRBD1 aligns across 8 bases. The length of the CDR3 is 14 residues. In germline, CDR1 is MNHEY, CDR2 SVGAGI. V gave up 4 bases and J gave up 0 bases; unmatched junction bases: 1. This CDR3 is CASSLQGANYGYTF. The CDR3 DNA sequence: TGTGCCAGCAGTTTACAGGGGGCTAACTATGGCTACACCTTC.

This clone has a single count. V gene TRBV9 combines with J gene TRBJ2-7, with D possibly TRBD2 on 5 matching bases. Germline V gene lookup returns CDR1 SGDLS and CDR2 YYNGEE. This CDR3 is built from 15 residues. Trimming took 0 bases from V and 3 from J, leaving 13 bases between them. The CDR3: CASSVDGSTSYEQYF. CDR3 nucleotide sequence: TGTGCCAGCAGCGTAGACGGAAGCACTAGCTACGAGCAGTACTTC.

The chain combines TRBV5-1 with TRBJ2-1, with D maybe TRBD2 (7 bases). The length of the CDR3 is 16 residues. V lost 0 bases and J 7 bases, leaving 17 bases between the germline ends. Germline loops: CDR1 SGHRS, CDR2 YFSETQ. The CDR3 bases are TGCGCCAGCAGCTTGGAGCCGGCGGGGGCCGCTAATGAGCAGTTCTTC. It translates to CASSLEPAGAANEQFF.

The rearrangement links TRBV27 to TRBJ1-5, with D unresolved. There are 13 residues in the CDR3. Germline V gene data show CDR1 as MNHEY and CDR2 as SMNVEV (reference sequence). The V end lost 5 bases, the J end lost 4 bases, and 9 bases lay between the germline ends. CDR3: CASSLNLNQPQHF. Written as DNA, the CDR3 is TGTGCCAGCAGTCTGAACTTGAATCAGCCCCAGCATTTT.

This clone was picked up one time. CDR3 protein: CASSSPGQGIYEQYF. The CDR3 nucleotides read TGTGCCAGCAGTTCACCGGGACAGGGCATCTACGAGCAGTACTTC. V usage is TRBV27 and J usage is TRBJ2-7; TRBD1 matches 9 bases. The CDR3 has 15 residues. V lost 4 bases and J lost 3; bases outside the gene matches: 7. Germline V gene sequence: CDR1 MNHEY, CDR2 SMNVEV (reference sequence).

Concerning this clone itself: Other DNA variants within this sample encode the same CDR3. The chain recombines TRBV5-1 with TRBJ2-7; the D gene is possibly TRBD2 (5 bases). CDR1 is SGHRS, CDR2 YFSETQ, per germline. Trimming took 0 bases from V and 2 from J, leaving 6 bases between them. CDR3 size: 13 residues. The CDR3 sequence: CASSLAGTYEQYF. The DNA of the CDR3 is TGCGCCAGCAGCTTGGCCGGGACCTACGAGCAGTACTTC.

The V and J genes are TRBV2 and TRBJ2-1; 10 bases fit TRBD1. This CDR3 spans 15 amino acids. The V gene end was trimmed by 4 bases and the J gene end by 6 bases; junction bases not matched to a gene: 6. Germline lookup yields CDR1 SNHLY and CDR2 FYNNEI. In DNA form, the CDR3 reads TGTGCCAGCAGTGCTGGGACAGGGGCGGGCAATGAGCAGTTCTTC. Its translation is CASSAGTGAGNEQFF. Based on the CDR3 plus reference TRBV2 and TRBJ2-1, the full variable domain is EPEVTQTPSHQVTQMGQEVILRCVPISNHLYFYWYRQILGQKVEFLVSFYNNEISEKSEIFDDQFSVERPDGSNFTLKIRSTKLEDSAMYFCASSAGTGAGNEQFFGPGTRLTVL.

The chain uses TRBV10-3 and TRBJ1-2; no clear D. Trimming left V 10 bases short and J 0 bases short, with 12 bases between. Per the germline V gene, CDR1 is ENHRY and CDR2 is SYGVKD. The CDR3 covers 13 residues. CDR3 sequence reads: CATGGSANYGYTF. For the CDR3, the DNA is TGTGCCACGGGAGGGAGCGCTAACTATGGCTACACCTTC.

DNA for the CDR3: TGCGCCAGCAGCCCCCCCGGACAGGAAAGAAATCAGCCCCAGCATTTT. Protein product: CASSPPGQERNQPQHF. The rearrangement joins TRBV4-1 to TRBJ1-5, with TRBD1 matching 7 bases. Germline CDR1 and CDR2: MGHRA and YSYEKL. V was clipped by 4 bases and J by 4 bases; unmatched bases: 10. This CDR3 has 16 amino acids.

The chain joins TRBV15 to TRBJ2-1, with 8 bases matching TRBD1. V was clipped by 0 bases and J by 15 bases; unmatched bases: 13. Per the germline V gene, CDR1 is LNHNV and CDR2 is YYDKDF (reference sequence). The CDR3 runs 15 residues. CDR3 residues: CATSRDFGGRQGTFF. The CDR3 DNA sequence: TGTGCCACCAGCAGAGATTTTGGGGGGAGACAGGGGACGTTCTTC. The complete variable domain, with remaining parts taken from reference TRBV15 and TRBJ2-1, reads DAMVIQNPRYQVTQFGKPVTLSCSQTLNHNVMYWYQQKSSQAPKLLFHYYDKDFNNEADTPDNFQSRRPNTSFCFLDIRSPGLGDTAMYLCATSRDFGGRQGTFFGPGTRLTVL.

The gene calls are TRBV7-8 and TRBJ2-7, with 7 nucleotides matching TRBD2. Germline trimming cut 0 bases from V and 6 bases from J; bases unmatched to any gene: 8. There are 15 residues in the CDR3. Looked up from germline, CDR1 is SGHVS and CDR2 is FQNEAQ. The CDR3, as DNA: TGTGCCAGCAGCTTAGCGGGAGGGCCAGCAAGCGAGCAGTACTTC. It codes for CASSLAGGPASEQYF.

This clone was detected only a few times. The chain links TRBV9 to TRBJ2-7, with D maybe TRBD2 (5 bases). The CDR3 is made up of 14 amino acids. Trimming shortened V by 4 bases and J by 4 bases, and 15 bases separated the two germline ends. From germline, CDR1 is SGDLS and CDR2 YYNGEE. The CDR3 nucleotides read TGTGCCAGCAGCCCAATAGAGCGGCCATACGAGCAGTACTTC. It encodes CASSPIERPYEQYF.

This clone was seen only once. The chain is built from TRBV10-1 and TRBJ2-5; D gene uncertain. Germline V gene lookup returns CDR1 WNHNN and CDR2 SYGVQD (reference sequence). V was cut by 0 bases and J by 4 bases, with 3 bases left in between. The CDR3 has 12 amino acids. CDR3 DNA sequence: TGCGCCAGCAGTGAGTCGGCAGAGACCCAGTACTTC. Translation gives CASSESAETQYF.

This chain joins TRBV6-1 and TRBJ1-2, with TRBD1 matching over 7 bases. Germline lookup yields CDR1 MNHNS and CDR2 SASEGT. The CDR3 is made up of 13 amino acids. V lost 8 bases to trimming and J lost 6 bases; unmatched junction nucleotides: 9. CDR3 sequence reads: CASLMTGLNGYTF. CDR3 sequence (DNA): TGTGCCAGCCTTATGACAGGGCTCAATGGCTACACCTTC.

The J gene is TRBJ2-7, the V gene TRBV21-1; the table's D call, TRBD1, has no DNA check behind it. TRBV21-1 corresponds to a pseudogene. The CDR3 extends over 20 amino acids. CDR3 in DNA: TGTGCCAGCAGCGAGGGACAGTTAACTCTTCGCTATTCCCCACCCTACGAGCAGTACTTC. Translating it yields CASSEGQLTLRYSPPYEQYF.

The V and J genes are TRBV6-1 and TRBJ2-2, with 14 bases lining up with TRBD2. Germline V gene sequence: CDR1 MNHNS, CDR2 SASEGT. After removal of 11 bases from V and 3 bases from J, the junction contained 2 bases not matched to a gene. This CDR3 has 14 residues. The DNA for the CDR3 is TGTGCCGGGGGACTAGCGGGAGACACCGGGGAGCTGTTTTTT. Protein sequence: CAGGLAGDTGELFF.

This sequence joins TRBV27 and TRBJ1-2; D unresolved. Germline V lookup: CDR1 MNHEY, CDR2 SMNVEV (reference sequence). Trimming took 5 bases from V and 8 from J, leaving 18 bases between them. The CDR3 is made up of 14 amino acids. The CDR3 sequence: CASSTSGNREGYTF. The DNA of the CDR3 is TGTGCCAGCAGTACCTCGGGAAATCGTGAGGGCTACACCTTC.

The CDR3 sequence is CASSLSAGGDTQYF. The CDR3 DNA reads as TGTGCCAGCAGTTTATCTGCGGGCGGGGATACGCAGTATTTT. This sequence joins TRBV28 and TRBJ2-3; tentative D call: TRBD2 (5 bases). CDR1 MDHEN and CDR2 SYDVKM come from the germline V gene. Trimming removed 1 base at V and 6 bases at J, with 11 bases between. CDR3 length: 14 residues.

The chain combines TRBV15 with TRBJ2-3, with 7 bases matching TRBD2. Per germline, CDR1 LNHNV and CDR2 YYDKDF (reference sequence). The CDR3 totals 13 residues. The trim removed 1 base at V and 5 bases at J, leaving 0 bases unmatched. The CDR3 region has the DNA TGTGCCACCAGCAGAGGGGAGGGAGATACGCAGTATTTT. Its protein product is CATSRGEGDTQYF.

This clone was seen only once. The chain uses TRBV27 and TRBJ2-3; no definite D call. V shed 1 base and J shed 4 bases, with 9 bases lying between them. CDR3 length: 14 amino acids. Germline V lookup: CDR1 MNHEY, CDR2 SMNVEV (reference sequence). The CDR3 sequence: CASSLWAFADTQYF. In DNA form, the CDR3 reads TGTGCCAGCAGTTTATGGGCCTTCGCAGATACGCAGTATTTT.

This clone occurred once. This chain connects TRBV7-9 to TRBJ2-1, with 9 bases matching TRBD2. Germline V gene lookup returns CDR1 SEHNR and CDR2 FQNEAQ (reference sequence). The CDR3 spans 17 residues. V trimming: 2 bases; J trimming: 8 bases; junction bases outside the gene matches: 13. The CDR3 coding sequence is TGTGCCAGCAGCTTAATACCTAGCGGGGATAATTTCCATGAGCAGTTCTTC. Protein product: CASSLIPSGDNFHEQFF.

This chain joins TRBV11-1 and TRBJ2-7; TRBD2 is a possible D gene (6 bases). Germline V lookup: CDR1 SGHAT, CDR2 FQDESV (reference sequence). The germline V and J ends were trimmed by 5 bases and 2 bases, with 13 bases remaining between them. This CDR3 is built from 14 residues. CDR3 in amino acids: CASSPRDLAYEQYF. The CDR3, as DNA: TGTGCCAGCAGCCCGCGGGACTTAGCCTACGAGCAGTACTTC. The full variable domain, rest sourced from reference TRBV11-1 and TRBJ2-7, is EAEVAQSPRYKITEKSQAVAFWCDPISGHATLYWYRQILGQGPELLVQFQDESVVDDSQLPKDRFSAERLKGVDSTLKIQPAELGDSAMYLCASSPRDLAYEQYFGPGTRLTVT.

The genes are TRBV28 and TRBJ1-2; TRBD1 matches 7 bases. This CDR3 has 13 amino acids. Per the germline V gene, CDR1 is MDHEN and CDR2 is SYDVKM. The V segment lost 8 bases and the J segment 4 bases; nucleotides outside the gene matches: 7. The CDR3 is CASGRGDSYGYTF. CDR3 coding DNA: TGTGCCAGCGGGCGAGGGGACAGCTATGGCTACACCTTC.